One T cell receptor beta chain is described in this entry. The entry originates in a study of blood T cell repertoires in COVID-19. The germline gives CDR1 SGHRS, CDR2 YFSETQ. CDR3 length: 14 amino acids. Trimming left V 7 bases short and J 0 bases short, with 8 bases between. TCRdb's copy holds only in-frame clones and misses some; the assay was immunoSEQ multiplex PCR. The repertoire consists of roughly 150,000 clones, with 70% to 90% occurring once and the leading ten covering 5% to 6%. Ages ranged from about 18 to 89 years, with residence in 24 US areas. Two consecutive negative NP/OP PCR tests, clearance, or resolved symptoms defined Cohort 3 recovery.

The clonotype comes from a man aged 40-50 years who had recovered from COVID-19. The specimen sequenced was PBMCs or T cells enriched from blood (not recorded which). V is TRBV5-1 and J is TRBJ1-6; D gene uncertain. The DNA of the CDR3 is TGCGCCAGCGCGGGGAGCTCCTATAATTCACCCCTCCACTTT. As protein: CASAGSSYNSPLHF.